Below are 22 T cell receptor beta chains sequenced from a single sample in a study of blood T cell repertoires in COVID-19. The data were produced by immunoSEQ multiplex PCR, yet TCRdb's version contains in-frame clones alone and is incomplete. This repertoire shows 290,000 or so clones, 80% to 95% found once; its top ten account for around 2.2%. The specimen sequenced was peripheral blood. The receptors shown here come from a woman under 40 with COVID-19, enrolled during active disease.

The genes are TRBV5-1 and TRBJ1-1; TRBD1 matches 10 bases. CDR1 is SGHRS and CDR2 is YFSETQ in the germline V gene. The CDR3 sequence is 16 residues long. The V segment lost 4 bases and the J segment 1 base; nucleotides outside the gene matches: 7. The CDR3 DNA sequence: TGCGCCAGCAGCCCGGACAGGGGGAACCCGAACACTGAAGCTTTCTTT. Protein product: CASSPDRGNPNTEAFF.

The chain uses TRBV5-6 and TRBJ2-7; 9 bases fit TRBD1. With V trimmed by 3 bases and J by 3 bases, 4 bases remained unmatched. The CDR3 has 14 amino acids. Germline assignment: CDR1 SGHDT and CDR2 YYEEEE. The CDR3 loop is CASSYRGRLYEQYF. CDR3 coding DNA: TGTGCCAGCAGCTACAGGGGGCGCCTCTACGAGCAGTACTTC.

This chain connects TRBV5-5 to TRBJ2-7; 11 bases line up with TRBD1. Trimming took 4 bases from V and 7 from J; bases not matched to a gene: 10. Germline CDR1 SGHKS, CDR2 YYEKEE (reference sequence). The CDR3 consists of 15 residues. The CDR3 sequence is CASSIGQGAFREQYF. The DNA for the CDR3 is TGTGCCAGCAGCATCGGACAGGGGGCTTTTCGGGAGCAGTACTTC. The variable domain in full, with the rest retrieved from reference TRBV5-5 and TRBJ2-7, is DAGVTQSPTHLIKTRGQQVTLRCSPISGHKSVSWYQQVLGQGPQFIFQYYEKEERGRGNFPDRFSARQFPNYSSELNVNALLLGDSALYLCASSIGQGAFREQYFGPGTRLTVT.

This clone has only one observation. The V and J genes are TRBV19 and TRBJ2-7; D may be TRBD1 (6 bases). Trimming removed 4 bases at V and 6 bases at J, with 19 bases between. The CDR3 is 15 residues long. Germline-derived CDR1 and CDR2 are LNHDA and SQIVND (reference sequence). CDR3 in amino acids: CASSTQTGSISEQYF. In nucleotides, the CDR3 is TGTGCCAGTAGTACCCAAACAGGGAGCATCAGCGAGCAGTACTTC.

The chain couples TRBV5-6 to TRBJ1-3; possible D gene TRBD1, 6 bases. V was clipped by 10 bases and J by 4 bases, with 18 bases between them. Germline V gene sequence: CDR1 SGHDT, CDR2 YYEEEE. This CDR3 is 14 amino acids long. The CDR3 spells CALRIRGLGNTIYF. The DNA for the CDR3 is TGTGCCCTTCGGATTAGGGGGTTGGGAAACACCATATATTTT.

This clone was recorded only once. Relative to the germline gene, one junction end is altered; a read error may explain this. This chain joins TRBV6-5 and TRBJ1-1; weak D call: TRBD1 (6 bases). The CDR3 extends over 15 amino acids. Per the germline V gene, CDR1 is MNHEY and CDR2 is SVGAGI. The CDR3 region is CAGSYSAGVNTEAFF. Here the CDR3 DNA reads TGTGCCGGCAGTTACTCCGCAGGGGTGAACACTGAAGCTTTCTTT.

V is TRBV25-1 and J is TRBJ1-5, with 7 bases that match TRBD1. V lost 6 bases and J lost 2; bases outside the gene matches: 13. From germline, CDR1 is MGHDK and CDR2 SYGVNS. This CDR3 has 17 amino acids. The chain's CDR3 is CASRDSLTGNRNQPQHF. The DNA for the CDR3 is TGTGCCAGCAGAGACTCCTTGACAGGGAATCGCAATCAGCCCCAGCATTTT.

The chain employs TRBV2 and TRBJ2-1; 7 nucleotides match TRBD2. CDR3 length: 15 amino acids. Per germline, CDR1 SNHLY and CDR2 FYNNEI. V lost 8 bases and J lost 1; bases outside the gene matches: 8. The CDR3 region is CASGERDLSYNEQFF. The CDR3 DNA follows: TGTGCCAGCGGGGAGCGGGATCTTTCCTACAATGAGCAGTTCTTC.

V is TRBV7-9 and J is TRBJ2-6, with 9 bases aligning to TRBD1. Germline V gene data show CDR1 as SEHNR and CDR2 as FQNEAQ (reference sequence). This CDR3 region has 18 residues. Trimming took 2 bases from V and 0 from J; bases not matched to a gene: 5. The CDR3 here is CASSLKQGAPSGANVLTF. In DNA form, the CDR3 reads TGTGCCAGCAGCTTAAAACAGGGGGCCCCCTCTGGGGCCAACGTCCTGACTTTC. The variable domain in full, with the rest retrieved from reference TRBV7-9 and TRBJ2-6, is DTGVSQNPRHKITKRGQNVTFRCDPISEHNRLYWYRQTLGQGPEFLTYFQNEAQLEKSRLLSDRFSAERPKGSFSTLEIQRTEQGDSAMYLCASSLKQGAPSGANVLTFGAGSRLTVL.

This clone was seen a single time. For the CDR3, the DNA is TGTGCCAGCAGTTTAGTGGGTGGTCAACAGGCTTTCTTT. Translating it yields CASSLVGGQQAFF. The V and J genes are TRBV12-3 or TRBV12-4 and TRBJ1-1; no definite D call. This CDR3 has 13 residues. Deletions cut 1 base from V and 11 bases from J, with 14 bases between.

CDR3 residues: CASSVDQGQVGYTF. The CDR3 DNA sequence: TGTGCCAGCAGCGTAGATCAGGGGCAAGTAGGCTACACCTTC. The V call is TRBV9, the J call TRBJ1-2; D perhaps matches TRBD1 (6 bases). This CDR3 has 14 residues. Trimming shortened V by 0 bases and J by 8 bases, and 14 bases separated the two germline ends. Germline lookup yields CDR1 SGDLS and CDR2 YYNGEE.

This chain uses TRBV11-2 with TRBJ2-1; TRBD2 matches at 8 bases. The junction had 6 bases not matched to a gene; V was cut back by 1 base and J by 7 bases. In germline, CDR1 is SGHAT, CDR2 FQNNGV. The CDR3 has 15 amino acids. DNA for the CDR3: TGTGCCAGCAGCTTAGCGGGAGGGCCCCTTAATGAGCAGTTCTTC. This translates into CASSLAGGPLNEQFF.

The rearrangement joins TRBV7-9 to TRBJ2-7; D is possibly TRBD1 (7 bases). Trimming shortened V by 5 bases and J by 3 bases, and 17 bases separated the two germline ends. Germline V gives CDR1 SEHNR, CDR2 FQNEAQ (reference sequence). CDR3 size: 15 residues. CDR3 amino acids: CASSPSWGDSYEQYF. The CDR3, as DNA: TGTGCCAGCAGCCCTAGTTGGGGGGACAGCTACGAGCAGTACTTC.

This chain joins TRBV5-1 and TRBJ2-2; D possibly corresponds to TRBD2 (6 bases). The CDR3 is 15 amino acids. The V end was cut by 4 bases, the J end by 1 base, with 11 bases between. The germline CDR1 and CDR2 sequences are SGHRS and YFSETQ. CDR3 sequence (DNA): TGCGCCAGCAGCGCCGGGACTTGGAACACCGGGGAGCTGTTTTTT. It is translated as CASSAGTWNTGELFF.

The CDR3 sequence: CALEEGNYGYTF. CDR3 nucleotide sequence: TGTGCCCTTGAGGAGGGGAACTATGGCTACACCTTC. The genes are TRBV7-9 and TRBJ1-2, with D perhaps TRBD1 (5 bases). The CDR3 is 12 residues long. Germline V lookup: CDR1 SEHNR, CDR2 FQNEAQ (reference sequence). Trimming took 11 bases from V and 2 from J, leaving 12 bases between them.

In its sample, this clone was seen once. CDR3 in amino acids: CASSKLAGATGEQYF. Written as DNA, the CDR3 is TGTGCCAGCAGCAAACTCGCGGGAGCGACGGGCGAGCAGTACTTC. V and J are TRBV21-1 and TRBJ2-7; the DNA was not compared with TRBD2, the D call given in the table. TRBV21-1 is a pseudogene locus. The length of the CDR3 is 15 residues.

J is TRBJ2-7 and V is TRBV25-1, with 7 bases aligning to TRBD2. The CDR3 spans 14 residues. Losses at the gene ends were 2 bases for V and 3 bases for J; bases not matched to a gene: 4. Germline lookup yields CDR1 MGHDK and CDR2 SYGVNS. As DNA, the CDR3 is TGTGCCAGCAGTGAACCCTGGGAGGGCTACGAGCAGTACTTC. Protein product: CASSEPWEGYEQYF.

The rearrangement links TRBV19 to TRBJ1-1; no definite D call. V lost 5 bases, J lost 2 bases, and 6 bases lay in between. Germline V CDR1 and CDR2: LNHDA, SQIVND (reference sequence). The CDR3 contains 12 residues. CDR3 region: CASSYRNTEAFF. The CDR3 nucleotides read TGTGCCAGTAGTTACAGAAACACTGAAGCTTTCTTT.

This clone was seen only a few times. The chain links TRBV14 to TRBJ2-7, with 10 bases aligning to TRBD1. Unmatched junction bases numbered 1, after V lost 4 bases and J lost 1 base. The CDR3 is made up of 14 amino acids. Germline CDR1 reads SGHDN; CDR2 reads FVKESK. Written as DNA, the CDR3 is TGTGCCAGCAGCCGGACAGGGGGGTCCTACGAGCAGTACTTC. Translating it yields CASSRTGGSYEQYF.

The chain carries TRBV5-6 and TRBJ2-7; 8 bases align to TRBD1. The ends lost 2 bases at V and 5 bases at J; junction bases unmatched: 9. In germline, CDR1 is SGHDT, CDR2 YYEEEE. The CDR3 length is 15 residues. CDR3 protein: CASSFSWTGPNEQYF. The CDR3 DNA sequence: TGTGCCAGCAGCTTTAGTTGGACAGGGCCTAACGAGCAGTACTTC.

This chain uses TRBV5-1 with TRBJ1-1; D uncertain. The CDR3 loop spans 15 amino acids. Trimming took off 0 bases at V and 1 base at J, with 10 bases between the two ends. Germline CDR1 is SGHRS and CDR2 is YFSETQ. CDR3 amino acids: CASSLETPSNTEAFF. CDR3 coding DNA: TGCGCCAGCAGCTTGGAGACACCATCGAACACTGAAGCTTTCTTT.

V is TRBV11-2 and J is TRBJ2-2, with 10 bases matching TRBD1. The germline CDR1 and CDR2 sequences are SGHAT and FQNNGV. The length of the CDR3 is 15 residues. V was pared by 5 bases and J by 4 bases, with 4 bases of the junction left unmatched. Here the CDR3 reads CASSERTGGTGELFF. DNA of the CDR3: TGTGCCAGCAGCGAAAGGACAGGGGGCACCGGGGAGCTGTTTTTT. Full variable domain (rest looked up from reference TRBV11-2 and TRBJ2-2): EAGVAQSPRYKIIEKRQSVAFWCNPISGHATLYWYQQILGQGPKLLIQFQNNGVVDDSQLPKDRFSAERLKGVDSTLKIQPAKLEDSAVYLCASSERTGGTGELFFGEGSRLTVL.